This passage covers 27 T cell receptor beta chains from one sample sequenced in a study of beta chain features in type 1 diabetes (dated by TCRdb to the late 2010s). What the research found in general, with its limitations: Type 1 diabetes patients showed a moderate but significant shortening of TCRB CDR3 length in all four CD4+ subsets.

The method was the immunoSEQ multiplex PCR assay. The entire isolated RNA was reverse transcribed using the High Capacity cDNA Reverse Transcription Kit, and thus expressed TCRB transcripts were sequenced. Here the immuneACCESS table is served through TCRdb, limited to in-frame sequences with V and J called. Missing clones are a known gap in these copies; in checked studies unresolved V genes cover under half, and the rest lacks a known reason. This sample is represented by 140,000 to 150,000 clones; 10% to 15% of them were singletons. The ten largest clones capture roughly 1.3% of the sample. The antigens for these receptors are not known. Material: central memory CD4+ T cells from blood. Receptors originate from a man between 18 and 29 years old with type 1 diabetes.

This clone was detected only a few times. Here the CDR3 reads CASRAGNYGYTF. The CDR3 nucleotides read TGTGCCAGCCGGGCGGGGAACTATGGCTACACCTTC. The rearrangement joins TRBV6-5 to TRBJ1-2; D is ambiguous. The CDR3 consists of 12 residues. The germline V gene encodes CDR1 MNHEY and CDR2 SVGAGI. V lost 8 bases and J lost 2, with 9 bases in between.

V usage is TRBV5-4 and J usage is TRBJ2-1; TRBD2 matches at 16 bases. The ends lost 3 bases at V and 9 bases at J; junction bases unmatched: 3. Per the germline V gene, CDR1 is SGHNT and CDR2 is YYREEE (reference sequence). This CDR3 is 15 amino acids long. The CDR3, as DNA: TGTGCCAGCAGCTGGGGACTAGCGGGGGGGACTGAGCAGTTCTTC. Amino acids: CASSWGLAGGTEQFF. Using reference TRBV5-4 and TRBJ2-1 for the parts outside the CDR3, the full variable domain is ETGVTQSPTHLIKTRGQQVTLRCSSQSGHNTVSWYQQALGQGPQFIFQYYREEENGRGNFPPRFSGLQFPNYSSELNVNALELDDSALYLCASSWGLAGGTEQFFGPGTRLTVL.

The rearrangement links TRBV11-2 to TRBJ2-2, with D perhaps TRBD2 (5 bases). V was pared by 2 bases and J by 3 bases, with 10 bases between. The CDR3 loop spans 15 amino acids. From germline, CDR1 is SGHAT and CDR2 FQNNGV. Here the CDR3 reads CASSLSGSDTGELFF. The CDR3, as DNA: TGTGCCAGCAGCTTAAGCGGTTCCGACACCGGGGAGCTGTTTTTT.

The rearrangement links TRBV10-3 to TRBJ1-5; D not certain. CDR1 and CDR2 from the germline V gene are ENHRY and SYGVKD. V lost 6 bases to trimming and J lost 1 base, with 13 bases between them. This CDR3 region has 15 residues. For the CDR3, the DNA is TGTGCCATCAGCGTCGGTTCTATCAGCAATCAGCCCCAGCATTTT. As protein: CAISVGSISNQPQHF.

This clone was counted a few times. The chain employs TRBV6-1 and TRBJ2-3; the D is unclear. The V and J ends lost 4 bases and 1 base respectively, with 15 bases between them. CDR3 length equals 16 residues. The V gene's germline CDR1 is MNHNS and CDR2 SASEGT. CDR3 sequence: CASSAQRQRGTDTQYF. CDR3 in DNA: TGTGCCAGCAGTGCACAAAGGCAAAGGGGCACAGATACGCAGTATTTT.

In its sample, this clone was seen many times. The same CDR3 also results from other DNA sequences found in this sample. This sequence joins TRBV29-1 and TRBJ2-1, with a possible D match to TRBD1 (6 bases). The germline V and J ends were trimmed by 6 bases and 5 bases, with 14 bases remaining between them. There are 13 residues in the CDR3. Per germline, CDR1 SQVTM and CDR2 ANQGSEA. The CDR3 reads CSVDSPGDNEQFF. Here the CDR3 DNA reads TGCAGCGTGGACAGCCCAGGGGACAATGAGCAGTTCTTC.

The genes are TRBV30 and TRBJ1-3; D remains ambiguous. CDR3 length equals 12 residues. The V gene's germline CDR1 is GTSNPN and CDR2 SVGIG (reference sequence). Trimming left V 3 bases short and J 0 bases short, with 3 bases between. The CDR3 nucleotides read TGTGCCTGGAGACTCTCTGGAAACACCATATATTTT. Translated: CAWRLSGNTIYF.

This clone was seen only once. J is TRBJ2-5 and V is TRBV12-5, with 7 bases matching TRBD2. Germline values: CDR1 LGHNT, CDR2 FRNRAP. The CDR3 has 15 residues. The junction had 6 bases not matched to a gene; V was cut back by 2 bases and J by 3 bases. In nucleotides, the CDR3 is TGTGCTAGTGGTTTGTCTCGACTAGCAGAAGAGACCCAGTACTTC. Amino acids: CASGLSRLAEETQYF.

The gene calls are TRBV19 and TRBJ2-1; D unclear. The CDR3 sequence is 11 residues long. V lost 4 bases to trimming and J lost 8 bases, with 6 bases between them. The germline V gene encodes CDR1 LNHDA and CDR2 SQIVND (reference sequence). CDR3 sequence reads: CASSRVDEQFF. The DNA of the CDR3 is TGTGCCAGTAGTAGGGTCGATGAGCAGTTCTTC.

This clone occurred many times. This sequence joins TRBV27 and TRBJ2-1, with D possibly TRBD2 on 6 matching bases. Germline assignment: CDR1 MNHEY and CDR2 SMNVEV (reference sequence). V was cut by 5 bases and J by 4 bases, with 18 bases left in between. CDR3 size: 16 residues. CDR3 region: CASSPPPVGGYNEQFF. DNA for the CDR3: TGTGCCAGCAGTCCCCCTCCCGTGGGGGGATACAATGAGCAGTTCTTC.

This sequence joins TRBV6-1 and TRBJ2-1; 10 positions agree with TRBD2. V dropped 6 bases and J dropped 10; count of bases not matched to a gene: 12. Germline-derived CDR1 and CDR2 are MNHNS and SASEGT. CDR3 length: 15 amino acids. CDR3 residues: CASRLTGTSEGEQFF. Here the CDR3 DNA reads TGTGCCAGCAGGCTAACCGGGACTAGCGAAGGCGAGCAGTTCTTC.

A few counts support this clone. The CDR3 sequence is CASSWIGGSSYNEQFF. For the CDR3, the DNA is TGTGCCAGCAGTTGGATCGGCGGGAGCTCCTACAATGAGCAGTTCTTC. V usage is TRBV27 and J usage is TRBJ2-1, with 7 bases lining up with TRBD2. The CDR3 extends over 16 amino acids. Trimming cost V 4 bases and J 0 bases; bases outside gene matches: 6. The V gene's germline CDR1 is MNHEY and CDR2 SMNVEV (reference sequence).

This clone was recorded many times. V gene TRBV7-2 combines with J gene TRBJ2-7, with D possibly matching TRBD2 (6 bases). The CDR3 covers 14 residues. The V gene's germline CDR1 is SGHTA and CDR2 FQGNSA. Trimming stripped 4 bases from V and 3 bases from J, with 13 bases between. The CDR3 region is CASSSSTSNYEQYF. The CDR3 bases are TGTGCCAGCAGCTCATCCACTAGCAACTACGAGCAGTACTTC.

This sequence joins TRBV28 and TRBJ2-5; no firm D call. V was pared by 1 base and J by 2 bases, with 11 bases between. The germline V gene has CDR1 MDHEN and CDR2 SYDVKM. The CDR3 extends over 15 amino acids. The CDR3 protein is CASSLFPQEQETQYF. The CDR3 region has the DNA TGTGCCAGCAGTTTATTTCCCCAGGAACAAGAGACCCAGTACTTC.

The chain combines TRBV29-1 with TRBJ1-1; tentative D call: TRBD1 (5 bases). The CDR3 extends over 13 amino acids. Germline values: CDR1 SQVTM, CDR2 ANQGSEA. Trimming took off 4 bases at V and 5 bases at J, with 14 bases between the two ends. The CDR3 region has the DNA TGCAGCGTTGTCACAGGAGGGTGGACTGAAGCTTTCTTT. Amino acid sequence: CSVVTGGWTEAFF.

This clone was recorded a few times. The junction differs from germline at one of its ends, possibly a read error. J is TRBJ2-3 and V is TRBV30; 8 bases line up with TRBD2. This CDR3 region has 12 residues. Germline lookup yields CDR1 GTSNPN and CDR2 SVGIG (reference sequence). The CDR3 DNA is TGTGCCTGGAGTGTAGGACTAGCTCCGCCGAATTTT. This encodes CAWSVGLAPPNF. Full variable domain (outside the CDR3, taken from reference TRBV30 and TRBJ2-3): SQTIHQWPATLVQPVGSPLSLECTVEGTSNPNLYWYRQAAGRGLQLLFYSVGIGQISSEVPQNLSASRPQDRQFILSSKKLLLSDSGFYLCAWSVGLAPPNFGPGTRLTVL.

This clone has a count of ten or more. This rearrangement joins TRBV29-1 to TRBJ1-2; D is undetermined. V shed 1 base and J shed 5 bases, with 11 bases lying between them. This CDR3 has 13 residues. The germline CDR1 and CDR2 sequences are SQVTM and ANQGSEA. CDR3 sequence reads: CSVEGGSRYGYTF. The CDR3 DNA reads as TGCAGCGTTGAAGGCGGCAGCCGATATGGCTACACCTTC.

V usage is TRBV5-4 and J usage is TRBJ1-2; D may be TRBD1 (5 bases). The germline V gene encodes CDR1 SGHNT and CDR2 YYREEE (reference sequence). There are 14 residues in the CDR3. V was pared by 0 bases and J by 4 bases, with 10 bases between. The CDR3, as DNA: TGTGCCAGCAGCTTGGTGACAGAGCTCTATGGCTACACCTTC. Translating it yields CASSLVTELYGYTF.

This clone has more than one count but fewer than ten. The CDR3 spells CASSPPAQLNYGYTF. The CDR3 DNA is TGTGCCAGCAGCCCCCCAGCGCAACTTAACTATGGCTACACCTTC. The chain employs TRBV7-2 and TRBJ1-2; D is ambiguous. Germline V gene data show CDR1 as SGHTA and CDR2 as FQGNSA. The CDR3 runs to 15 residues. Trimming took 5 bases from V and 1 from J, leaving 14 bases between them.

The chain combines TRBV6-5 with TRBJ2-7, with a weak D call TRBD1 (5 bases). The germline V gene has CDR1 MNHEY and CDR2 SVGAGI. Trimming took off 4 bases at V and 5 bases at J, with 9 bases between the two ends. The CDR3 length is 12 residues. DNA of the CDR3: TGTGCCAGCAGTTCCCAGGGCGACGAGCAGTACTTC. It encodes CASSSQGDEQYF.

Ten or more counts support this clone. The chain's CDR3 is CASSHDNQPQHF. Here the CDR3 DNA reads TGTGCCAGCAGTCATGACAATCAGCCCCAGCATTTT. V and J are TRBV28 and TRBJ1-5, with no clear D. Germline V gene lookup returns CDR1 MDHEN and CDR2 SYDVKM. Trimming cost V 5 bases and J 3 bases, with 5 bases left between them. The CDR3 consists of 12 residues. Together with reference TRBV28 and TRBJ1-5, the CDR3 gives the full variable domain: DVKVTQSSRYLVKRTGEKVFLECVQDMDHENMFWYRQDPGLGLRLIYFSYDVKMKEKGDIPEGYSVSREKKERFSLILESASTNQTSMYLCASSHDNQPQHFGDGTRLSIL.

The chain recombines TRBV19 with TRBJ1-6; TRBD1 matches at 7 bases. This CDR3 contains 15 residues. Per germline, CDR1 LNHDA and CDR2 SQIVND (reference sequence). Losses at the gene ends were 2 bases for V and 5 bases for J; bases not matched to a gene: 3. The CDR3 spells CASSIRDRDNSPLHF. CDR3 nucleotide sequence: TGTGCCAGTAGTATAAGAGACAGGGATAATTCACCCCTCCACTTT.

This clone was observed at least ten times. This CDR3 reads CASSETDTQYF. The CDR3 nucleotides read TGTGCCAGCAGTGAGACAGATACGCAGTATTTT. The J gene is TRBJ2-3, the V gene TRBV2; D is undetermined. There are 11 residues in the CDR3. Trimming removed 3 bases from V and 3 bases from J, with 1 base in between. The germline V gene encodes CDR1 SNHLY and CDR2 FYNNEI.

A word on this clone: Germline is not matched at one junction end, which may reflect a read error. This chain connects TRBV7-2 to TRBJ2-5; D may be TRBD2 (7 bases). Germline values: CDR1 SGHTA, CDR2 FQGNSA. The CDR3 runs 14 residues. DNA for the CDR3: TGTGCCAGCAGTTTAGGCGGGGGCCTGAGAACCCAGTACTTC. Residues: CASSLGGGLRTQYF.

This clone was counted a few times. The chain links TRBV30 to TRBJ2-7; unclear D gene. From germline, CDR1 is GTSNPN and CDR2 SVGIG (reference sequence). This CDR3 is built from 12 residues. V lost 2 bases to trimming and J lost 3 bases, with 8 bases between them. The CDR3 nucleotides read TGTGCCTGGAGTTCGGTCTTCTACGAGCAGTACTTC. Its translation is CAWSSVFYEQYF.

J is TRBJ2-3 and V is TRBV7-3, with no clear D. The ends were cut back, 4 bases at V and 0 bases at J, with 8 bases in the middle. The CDR3 is made up of 14 amino acids. The V gene's germline CDR1 is SGHTA and CDR2 FQGTGA. CDR3 in amino acids: CASSSSSSTDTQYF. The CDR3 DNA reads as TGTGCCAGCAGCTCCTCCTCCAGCACAGATACGCAGTATTTT.

V usage is TRBV4-1 and J usage is TRBJ1-4; no clear D gene. V was pared by 4 bases and J by 5 bases, with 11 bases between. The CDR3 loop spans 14 amino acids. Germline loops: CDR1 MGHRA, CDR2 YSYEKL. The CDR3 spells CASSPRVANEKLFF. The CDR3 DNA reads TGCGCCAGCAGCCCCCGGGTGGCGAATGAAAAACTGTTTTTT.